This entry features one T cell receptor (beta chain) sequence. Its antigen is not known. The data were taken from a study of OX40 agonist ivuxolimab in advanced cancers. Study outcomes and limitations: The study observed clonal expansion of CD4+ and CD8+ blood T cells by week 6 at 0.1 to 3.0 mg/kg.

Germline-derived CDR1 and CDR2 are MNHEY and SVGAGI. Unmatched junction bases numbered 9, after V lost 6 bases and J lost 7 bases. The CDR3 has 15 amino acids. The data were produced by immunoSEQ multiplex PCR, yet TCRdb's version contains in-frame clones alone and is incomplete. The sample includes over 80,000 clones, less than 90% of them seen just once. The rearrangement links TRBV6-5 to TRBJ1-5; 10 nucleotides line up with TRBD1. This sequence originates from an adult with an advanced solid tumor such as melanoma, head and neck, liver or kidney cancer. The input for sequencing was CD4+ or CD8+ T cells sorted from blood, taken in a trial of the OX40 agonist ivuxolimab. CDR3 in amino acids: CASSRTGGGWQPQHF. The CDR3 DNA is TGTGCCAGCAGCCGGACAGGGGGGGGTTGGCAGCCCCAGCATTTT.